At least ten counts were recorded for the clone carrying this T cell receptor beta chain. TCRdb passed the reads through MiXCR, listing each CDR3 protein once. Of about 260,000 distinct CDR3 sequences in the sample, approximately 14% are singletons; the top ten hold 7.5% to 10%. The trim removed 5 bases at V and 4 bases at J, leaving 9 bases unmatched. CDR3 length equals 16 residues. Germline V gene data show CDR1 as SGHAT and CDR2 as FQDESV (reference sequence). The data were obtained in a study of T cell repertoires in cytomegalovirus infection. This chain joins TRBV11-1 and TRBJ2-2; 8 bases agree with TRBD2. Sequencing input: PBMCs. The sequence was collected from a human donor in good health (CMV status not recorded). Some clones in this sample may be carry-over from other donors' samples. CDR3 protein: CASSRTGGPITGELFF. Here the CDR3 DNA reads TGTGCCAGCAGCCGAACGGGAGGGCCCATCACCGGGGAGCTGTTTTTT.